Sequencing of this TCR beta chain was carried out in a study of T cells in Graves' hyperthyroidism and ophthalmopathy (dated by TCRdb to the late 2010s). In the study overall: Peripheral blood samples were taken at initial diagnosis, before any treatment was given. TCR V-J signatures able to tell the groups apart were searched for in a discovery cohort of 100 patients, of whom more than 40 had Graves' ophthalmopathy and roughly 59 had stable Graves' hyperthyroidism. The paper describes TCR Vbeta CDR3 sequencing of some 130 peripheral blood samples, made up of fewer than 50 ophthalmopathy patients, 70 to 80 hyperthyroidism patients and 17 progressor patients. The study also compared thyroid tissue and blood T-cell repertoires from 5 to 7 Graves' hyperthyroidism patients. Following sampling, methimazole starting at 30 mg daily was given to hyperthyroidism patients, and high-dose intravenous methylprednisolone was given to ophthalmopathy patients. The approximately 95 discovery patients were divided at random into training and test sets in a 7:3 ratio. An independent validation cohort of around 20 hyperthyroidism patients and 17 patients who later progressed to ophthalmopathy tested prospective prediction of ophthalmopathy. What the work shows at the level of the full study, not this receptor alone: Blood samples also contained most of the expanded thyroid clonotypes (frequency above 0.001), which suggests that blood repertoires may reflect thyroid immune responses. In validation, the model predicted progression to ophthalmopathy a median of roughly 6.1 months before onset, with approximately 71% sensitivity and about 72% specificity. No statistical method was used to fix the sample size in advance, and group allocation was not hidden from the investigators. A model built on a 13 V-J signature distinguished ophthalmopathy from stable hyperthyroidism, reaching about 88% sensitivity and 81.08% specificity in cross-validation and 80%/75% in testing.

The TCR beta CDR3 regions were amplified from RNA transcripts. The TCR CDR3 was subjected to a first round of RT-PCR using the HTBI primer set and the Qiagen OneStep RT-PCR kit. Libraries were constructed in a second round of multiplex PCR, after which size selection and purification were performed. Libraries were sequenced paired-end with 100 bp reads on an Illumina HiSeq2000. For the original study's pipeline: SOAPnuke was used to process the raw data, with reads discarded if the reads contained adapters or uncalled bases, had a mean Phred below 15, or lacked an exact constant-primer or identifier match. COPE v1.2.5 was used to merge high-quality paired reads, and clonotypes were defined as unique nucleotide sequences. MiTCR v1.1 was used to align the clonotypes against IMGT TRBV, TRBD and TRBJ reference segments. The analysis included only V-J combinations with a frequency above 0.0001, which together covered 98% to 99.2% of the repertoires. The TCS score was defined as the ratio of F50 (clonal expansion) to E x V (chaos), calculated using BLOSUM62-based TCRdist between CDR3 peptides within each V-J. Welch's t-statistics and random forest reduced 514 V-J features to 10 to 15, which were used in a naive Bayes classifier (R e1071). Thyroid-blood repertoire similarity was quantified with the Morisita-Horn index. TCRdb reworked the public reads: Q25 trimming with fastp, MiXCR clone assembly, productive beta chains retained. Each entry merges the rows of one CDR3 protein and shows their most common DNA and genes. For this entry, the V and J calls and clone size follow TCRdb and not the study's own pipeline. A total of roughly 800,000 distinct CDR3 sequences appear in this sample, roughly 40% of them only once. In total, the top ten clones hold around 10% of the sample.

This clonotype was seen repeatedly, ten times or more. Its antigen is still unknown. Per-base quality was not reported, and no clone a single base away is much larger than it. From a lookup of the germline V gene, CDR1 and CDR2 are SGHVS and FQNEAQ. V gives up 0 bases and J gives up 10 bases, and the segment between their germline ends measures 7 bases. The cysteine opens and the phenylalanine closes a CDR3 of 13 amino acids. CDR3 DNA only is kept here, 39 bases in frame from base 1. Stable Graves' hyperthyroidism was defined as no progression to ophthalmopathy during 18 months of follow-up. Hyperthyroidism patients were newly diagnosed, with disease duration under 2 months, and aged 18 to 65 years. Any patient with an uncontrolled infection, another autoimmune disease, pregnancy or lactation was excluded. Clinical symptoms, serum thyroxine and TRAb, thyroid ultrasound, and orbital computed tomography formed the basis for the diagnoses. PBMCs were isolated from about 9.2 ml of fresh peripheral blood by Ficoll-Paque density gradient centrifugation. Total RNA was extracted using Trizol reagent, and RNA quality was assessed on an Agilent 2100 Bioanalyzer.

The receptor chain draws on TRBV7-8 and TRBJ1-6; the D gene cannot be named for sure. This TCR was sampled from a man aged 18 to 29 with Graves' hyperthyroidism. Sample: blood. The nucleotides read TGTGCCAGCAGCTTAGCTCCTGGATCACCCCTCCACTTT. It codes for CASSLAPGSPLHF.